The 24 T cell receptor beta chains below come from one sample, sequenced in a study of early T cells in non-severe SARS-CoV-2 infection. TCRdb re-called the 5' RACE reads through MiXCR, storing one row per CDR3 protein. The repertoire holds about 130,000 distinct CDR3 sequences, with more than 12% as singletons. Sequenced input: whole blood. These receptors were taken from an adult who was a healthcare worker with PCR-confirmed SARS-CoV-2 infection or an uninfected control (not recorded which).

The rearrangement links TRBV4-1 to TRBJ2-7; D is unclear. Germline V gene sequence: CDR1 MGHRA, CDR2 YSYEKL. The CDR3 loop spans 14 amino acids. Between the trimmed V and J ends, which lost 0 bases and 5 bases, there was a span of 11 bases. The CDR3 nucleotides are TGCGCCAGCAGCCAAGATGGGTTAATGGACGAGCAGTACTTC. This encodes CASSQDGLMDEQYF.

The CDR3 nucleotides read TGTGCTAGTGGTTTGTTAGTCGGGGAGACCCAGTACTTC. This sequence encodes CASGLLVGETQYF. The V call is TRBV12-5, the J call TRBJ2-5; D not certain. Germline V gene sequence: CDR1 LGHNT, CDR2 FRNRAP. V was shortened by 2 bases and J by 5 bases, with 9 bases between the two germline ends. CDR3 length equals 13 residues. Drawing the rest from reference TRBV12-5 and TRBJ2-5, the complete variable domain is DARVTQTPRHKVTEMGQEVTMRCQPILGHNTVFWYRQTMMQGLELLAYFRNRAPLDDSGMPKDRFSAEMPDATLATLKIQPSEPRDSAVYFCASGLLVGETQYFGPGTRLLVL.

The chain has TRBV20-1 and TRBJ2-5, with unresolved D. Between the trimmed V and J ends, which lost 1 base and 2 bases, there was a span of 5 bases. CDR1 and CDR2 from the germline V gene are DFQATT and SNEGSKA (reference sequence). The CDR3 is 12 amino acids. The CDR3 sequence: CSARVRQETQYF. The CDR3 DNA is TGCAGTGCTAGAGTCAGACAAGAGACCCAGTACTTC.

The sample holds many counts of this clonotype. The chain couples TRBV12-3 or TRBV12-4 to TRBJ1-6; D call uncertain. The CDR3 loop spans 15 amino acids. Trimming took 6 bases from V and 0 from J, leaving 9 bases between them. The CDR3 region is CASRLRGSYNSPLHF. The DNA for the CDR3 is TGTGCCAGCAGACTTCGAGGCTCCTATAATTCACCCCTCCACTTT.

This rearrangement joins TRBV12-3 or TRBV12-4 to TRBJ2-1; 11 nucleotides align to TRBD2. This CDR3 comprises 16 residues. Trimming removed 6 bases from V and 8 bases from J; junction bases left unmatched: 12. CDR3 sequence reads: CASSPGTSGLVYEQFF. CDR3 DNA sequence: TGTGCCAGCAGCCCCGGGACTAGCGGTTTAGTGTATGAGCAGTTCTTC.

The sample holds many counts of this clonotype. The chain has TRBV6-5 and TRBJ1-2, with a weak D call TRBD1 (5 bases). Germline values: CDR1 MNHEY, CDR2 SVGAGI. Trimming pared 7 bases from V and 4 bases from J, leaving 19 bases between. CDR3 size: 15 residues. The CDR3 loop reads CASNPGAEEPYGYTF. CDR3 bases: TGTGCCAGCAATCCTGGGGCAGAAGAACCCTATGGCTACACCTTC.

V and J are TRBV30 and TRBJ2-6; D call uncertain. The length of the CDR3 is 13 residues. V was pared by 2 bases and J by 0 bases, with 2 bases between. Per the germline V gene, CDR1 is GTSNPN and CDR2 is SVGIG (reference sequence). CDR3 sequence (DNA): TGTGCCTGGAGTCTCTCTGGGGCCAACGTCCTGACTTTC. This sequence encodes CAWSLSGANVLTF.

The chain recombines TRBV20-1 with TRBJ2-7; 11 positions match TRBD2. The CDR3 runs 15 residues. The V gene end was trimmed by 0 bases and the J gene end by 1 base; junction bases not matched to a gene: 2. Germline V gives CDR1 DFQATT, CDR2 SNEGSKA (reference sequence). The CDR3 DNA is TGCAGTGCTAGAGATCTAGCGGGGGGTTCCTACGAGCAGTACTTC. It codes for CSARDLAGGSYEQYF.

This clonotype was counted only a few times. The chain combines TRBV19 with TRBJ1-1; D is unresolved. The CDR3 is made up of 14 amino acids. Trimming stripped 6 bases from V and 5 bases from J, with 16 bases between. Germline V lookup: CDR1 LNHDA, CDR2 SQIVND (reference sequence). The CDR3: CASRVAHRWTEAFF. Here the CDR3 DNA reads TGTGCCAGTAGGGTCGCTCATAGATGGACTGAAGCTTTCTTT. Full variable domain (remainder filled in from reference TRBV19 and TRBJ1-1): DGGITQSPKYLFRKEGQNVTLSCEQNLNHDAMYWYRQDPGQGLRLIYYSQIVNDFQKGDIAEGYSVSREKKESFPLTVTSAQKNPTAFYLCASRVAHRWTEAFFGQGTRLTVV.

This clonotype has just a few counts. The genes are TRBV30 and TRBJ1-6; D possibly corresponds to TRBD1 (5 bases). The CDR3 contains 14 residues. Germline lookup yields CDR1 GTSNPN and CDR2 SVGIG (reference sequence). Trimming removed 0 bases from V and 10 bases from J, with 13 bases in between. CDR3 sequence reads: CAWSVGQGWSPLHF. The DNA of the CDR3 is TGTGCCTGGAGTGTTGGGCAGGGATGGTCACCCCTCCACTTT.

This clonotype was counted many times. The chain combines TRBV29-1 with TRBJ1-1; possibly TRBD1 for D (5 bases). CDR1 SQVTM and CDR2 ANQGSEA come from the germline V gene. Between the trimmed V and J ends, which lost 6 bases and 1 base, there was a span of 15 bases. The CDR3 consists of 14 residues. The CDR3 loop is CSVARDGKNTEAFF. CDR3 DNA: TGCAGCGTAGCCCGGGACGGAAAGAACACTGAAGCTTTCTTT.

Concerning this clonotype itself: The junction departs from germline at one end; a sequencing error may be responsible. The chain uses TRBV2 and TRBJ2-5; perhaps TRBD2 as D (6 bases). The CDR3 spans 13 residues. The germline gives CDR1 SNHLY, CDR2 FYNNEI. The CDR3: CVSRDWIEETQYF. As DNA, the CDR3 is TGTGTCAGCAGGGACTGGATTGAAGAGACCCAGTACTTC.

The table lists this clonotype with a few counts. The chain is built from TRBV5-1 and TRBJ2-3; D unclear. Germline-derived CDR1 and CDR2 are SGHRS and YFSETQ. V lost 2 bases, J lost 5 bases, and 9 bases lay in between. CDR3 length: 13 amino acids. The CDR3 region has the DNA TGCGCCAGCAGCTTTGCCGGTGGAGATACGCAGTATTTT. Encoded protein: CASSFAGGDTQYF.

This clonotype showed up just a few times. The CDR3 region has the DNA TGCGCCAGCAGGCCTCGGGACAGCACAGATACGCAGTATTTT. Translated: CASRPRDSTDTQYF. This chain joins TRBV5-1 and TRBJ2-3; D possibly matches TRBD1 or TRBD2 (5 bases each). CDR3 length: 14 amino acids. CDR1 is SGHRS, CDR2 YFSETQ, per germline. V lost 5 bases and J 0 bases, leaving 10 bases between the germline ends. The full variable domain, its missing parts supplied by reference TRBV5-1 and TRBJ2-3, is KAGVTQTPRYLIKTRGQQVTLSCSPISGHRSVSWYQQTPGQGLQFLFEYFSETQRNKGNFPGRFSGRQFSNSRSEMNVSTLELGDSALYLCASRPRDSTDTQYFGPGTRLTVL.

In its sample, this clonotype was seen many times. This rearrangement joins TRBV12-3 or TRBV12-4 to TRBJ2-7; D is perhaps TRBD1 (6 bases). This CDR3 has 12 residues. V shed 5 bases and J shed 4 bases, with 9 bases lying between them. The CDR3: CASSPGQYEQYF. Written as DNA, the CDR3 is TGTGCCAGCAGTCCCGGACAGTACGAGCAGTACTTC.

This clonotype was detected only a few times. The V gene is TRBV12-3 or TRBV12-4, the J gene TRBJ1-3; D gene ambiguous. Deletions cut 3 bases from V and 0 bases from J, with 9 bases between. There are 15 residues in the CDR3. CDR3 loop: CASSFGGSSGNTIYF. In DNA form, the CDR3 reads TGTGCCAGCAGTTTCGGAGGGTCCTCTGGAAACACCATATATTTT.

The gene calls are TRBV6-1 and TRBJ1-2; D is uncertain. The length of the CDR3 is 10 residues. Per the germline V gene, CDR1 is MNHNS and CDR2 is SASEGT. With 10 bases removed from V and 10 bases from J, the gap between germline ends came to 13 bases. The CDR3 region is CATKGVDYTF. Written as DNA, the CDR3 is TGTGCCACCAAGGGCGTCGACTACACCTTC.

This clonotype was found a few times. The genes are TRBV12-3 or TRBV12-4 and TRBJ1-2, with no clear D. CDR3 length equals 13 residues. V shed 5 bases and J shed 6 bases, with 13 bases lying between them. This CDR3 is CASSPWMENGYTF. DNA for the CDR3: TGTGCCAGCAGTCCCTGGATGGAGAATGGCTACACCTTC.

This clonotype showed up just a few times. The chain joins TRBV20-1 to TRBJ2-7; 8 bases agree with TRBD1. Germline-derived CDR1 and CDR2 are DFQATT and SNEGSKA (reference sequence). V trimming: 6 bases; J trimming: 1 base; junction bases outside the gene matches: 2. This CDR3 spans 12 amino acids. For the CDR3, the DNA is TGCAGTGCGGGGGACAGGTCCTACGAGCAGTACTTC. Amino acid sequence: CSAGDRSYEQYF.

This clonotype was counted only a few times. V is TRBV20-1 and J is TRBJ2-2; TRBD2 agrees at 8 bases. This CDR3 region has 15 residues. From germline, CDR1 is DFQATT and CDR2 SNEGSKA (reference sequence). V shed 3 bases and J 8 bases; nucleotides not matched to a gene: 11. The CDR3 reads CSASPGGTNLGELFF. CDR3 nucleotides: TGCAGTGCTAGCCCGGGGGGGACCAACCTAGGGGAGCTGTTTTTT.

In DNA form, the CDR3 reads TGTGCCAGCAGCGGTGGGGTGTGGGGTCCCAAAAACATTCAGTACTTC. This encodes CASSGGVWGPKNIQYF. The chain recombines TRBV7-9 with TRBJ2-4; D remains unclear. This CDR3 region has 16 residues. From germline, CDR1 is SEHNR and CDR2 FQNEAQ (reference sequence). Trimming left V 5 bases short and J 2 bases short, with 16 bases between.

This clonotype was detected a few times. The CDR3, as DNA: TGTGCCAGCAGCATGGAGGGGGCGAGCTACACCTTC. Its protein is CASSMEGASYTF. This rearrangement joins TRBV7-6 to TRBJ1-2; the match to TRBD1 covers 7 bases. Germline CDR1 and CDR2: SGHVS and FNYEAQ. V trimming: 5 bases; J trimming: 9 bases; junction bases outside the gene matches: 6. This CDR3 comprises 12 residues.

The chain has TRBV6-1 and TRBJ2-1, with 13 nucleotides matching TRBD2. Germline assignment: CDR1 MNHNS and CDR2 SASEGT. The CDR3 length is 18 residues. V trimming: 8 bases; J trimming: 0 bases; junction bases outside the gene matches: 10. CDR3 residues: CASSRTSGGKTSYNEQFF. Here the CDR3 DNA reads TGTGCCAGCTCCCGGACTAGCGGGGGAAAAACCTCCTACAATGAGCAGTTCTTC.

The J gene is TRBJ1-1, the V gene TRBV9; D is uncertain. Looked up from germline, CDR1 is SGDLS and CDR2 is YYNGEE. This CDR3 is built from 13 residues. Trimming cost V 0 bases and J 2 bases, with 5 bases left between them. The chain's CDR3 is CASSVGENTEAFF. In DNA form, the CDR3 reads TGTGCCAGCAGCGTAGGAGAAAACACTGAAGCTTTCTTT.